This T cell receptor beta chain was recorded in a study of regulatory T cells in long-lasting Graves disease. Notes on the study in general: Persistent Graves' patients showed less TCR diversity than newly diagnosed ones. With a small sample size, accuracy may have been reduced.

This CDR3 has 12 amino acids. The V gene lost 2 bases and the J gene lost 6 bases, with 9 bases spanning the gap. CDR1 SGDLS and CDR2 YYNGEE come from the germline V gene. iRepertoire HTBI primers and Arm-PCR of CDR3 regions built TCR beta libraries. MiXCR was run by TCRdb on the multiplex PCR reads, yielding one entry per CDR3 protein. The table records hundreds of thousands of distinct CDR3 sequences, 15% to 20% of them present only once. Time point here: newly diagnosed GD, antithyroid drugs for less than 3 months. Researchers made the TCR library from RNA that was extracted from PBMCs. Diagnoses of Graves' disease were made by American Thyroid Association guidelines. This clonotype was counted between two and nine times. The target antigen is unknown. The sample was also reused in another study, on T cells in Graves' hyperthyroidism and ophthalmopathy. As that study records: Recently diagnosed hyperthyroidism of less than 2 months' duration affected patients aged 18 to 65.

This receptor was taken from a woman between 25 and 40 years old with Graves disease. The rearrangement joins TRBV9 to TRBJ2-7; TRBD2 is a possible D gene (6 bases). This specimen consisted of peripheral blood mononuclear cells (PBMCs), obtained at new diagnosis, from a patient treated with antithyroid drugs. Written as DNA, the CDR3 is TGTGCCAGCAGCGTGGGAGGCGGCGAGCAGTACTTC. It yields the protein CASSVGGGEQYF.